Listed below are T cell receptor beta chains from one sample, sequenced in a study of cytomegalovirus exposure and HLA in healthy donors. Clones were sequenced by immunoSEQ multiplex PCR, and TCRdb holds only the in-frame ones, with some missing. This table has approximately 120,000 clones, around nine tenths appearing once. The sample was PBMCs. The receptors here all came from a woman aged 18-35 years in good health and CMV-seronegative. Both conserved end residues are part of each CDR3. The D gene is left open where the match is weak. Size tells how often a clone was seen (once, few, many) or the class of an expanded clone, and some rows leave it out.

J gene	clone size	V gene	D gene	CDR3 DNA	CDR3 protein
TRBJ2-3	.	TRBV5-4	.	TGTGCCAGCAGCTTCCTAGCGGAGGGGGGGGATACGCAGTATTTT	CASSFLAEGGDTQYF
TRBJ2-2	.	TRBV14	TRBD2	TGTGCCAGCAGCCAAGGACTAGCGGACACCGGGGAGCTGTTTTTT	CASSQGLADTGELFF
TRBJ2-7	.	TRBV5-8	TRBD2	TGTGCCAGCAGCATAAGACTAGCTCCATACGAGCAGTACTTC	CASSIRLAPYEQYF
TRBJ2-3	.	TRBV4-2	.	TGTGCCAGCAGCCGCGAGCGGGATACGCAGTATTTT	CASSRERDTQYF
TRBJ2-3	.	TRBV2	.	TGTGCCAGCAGTGAGTTGGACTGGGCAGATACGCAGTATTTT	CASSELDWADTQYF
TRBJ1-3	.	TRBV4-1	TRBD1	TGCGCCAGCAGCCAACTCTCAGCGAGGACAGGGAGTGGTAGCACCATATATTTT	CASSQLSARTGSGSTIYF
TRBJ2-3	.	TRBV27	TRBD1	TGTGCCAGCAGTTTTAGACAGGGACCTTCAGATACGCAGTATTTT	CASSFRQGPSDTQYF
TRBJ2-7	.	TRBV29-1	TRBD1	TGCAGCGTGGAGGACAGGGGCCTCTACGAGCAGTACTTC	CSVEDRGLYEQYF
TRBJ2-2	.	TRBV9	.	TGTGCCAGCAGCGTAGACGGGGTCACCGGGGAGCTGTTTTTT	CASSVDGVTGELFF
TRBJ2-3	.	TRBV27	.	TGTGCCAGCAGTTTATTTCGGGCAGATACGCAGTATTTT	CASSLFRADTQYF
TRBJ2-2	.	TRBV5-6	TRBD1	TGTGCCAGCAGCTTGTTGTCTACAGGGGACCTGGACGGGGAGCTGTTTTTT	CASSLLSTGDLDGELFF
TRBJ2-1	.	TRBV13	TRBD2	TGTGCCAGCAGCTTCAGTTTAGCGGGTCGGCTTAAAAATGAGCAGTTCTTC	CASSFSLAGRLKNEQFF
TRBJ2-7	.	TRBV19	TRBD2	TGTGCCAGTAGGGGACTAGCGGGAGGGACCAGCAGCTCCTACGAGCAGTACTTC	CASRGLAGGTSSSYEQYF
TRBJ2-7	.	TRBV5-1	.	TGCGCCAGCAGCTTGTCTAGTATCAGCTCCTACGAGCAGTACTTC	CASSLSSISSYEQYF
TRBJ2-5	.	TRBV28	.	TGTGCCAGCAGTCTTGGGGGGACAGAGACCCAGTACTTC	CASSLGGTETQYF
TRBJ2-3	.	TRBV12-5	TRBD1	TGTGCTAGTGGGGGGACAGGGGCAGATACGCAGTATTTT	CASGGTGADTQYF
TRBJ2-1	.	TRBV10-3	.	TGTGCCATCAGGGCCCTTCCTGGCGGCTACAATGAGCAGTTCTTC	CAIRALPGGYNEQFF
TRBJ2-7	.	TRBV19	TRBD1	TGTGCCAGTAGGGGACAGGGACAACCCTACGAGCAGTACTTC	CASRGQGQPYEQYF
TRBJ1-1	.	TRBV7-3	.	TGTGCCAGCAGCTTAATCGGGAACACTGAAGCTTTCTTT	CASSLIGNTEAFF
TRBJ2-7	.	TRBV30	.	TGTGCCTGGTCACGGTCGGGGAGCTCCTACGAGCAGTACTTC	CAWSRSGSSYEQYF
TRBJ2-3	.	TRBV9	.	TGTGCCAGCAGCGTTTGGGAGAGCCCAGATACGCAGTATTTT	CASSVWESPDTQYF
TRBJ2-1	.	TRBV18	.	TGTGCCAGCTCACCAACGGGAGATCCCTACAATGAGCAGTTCTTC	CASSPTGDPYNEQFF
TRBJ1-1	.	TRBV7-3	.	TGTGCCAGCAGCCCGGGACAGAACACTGAAGCTTTCTTT	CASSPGQNTEAFF
TRBJ2-7	.	TRBV7-9	TRBD1	TGTGCCAGCAGCTCCCCGAGCTGGCAGGGGGCTGAAGAGCAGTACTTC	CASSSPSWQGAEEQYF
TRBJ1-5	.	TRBV29-1	TRBD1	TGCAGCGTTGCTCCCGGACAGGGAAGGGAGCCCCAGCATTTT	CSVAPGQGREPQHF
TRBJ2-5	.	TRBV5-8	TRBD1	TGTGCCAGCAGCTTCGGGACAGGGGGGTTAGAGACCCAGTACTTC	CASSFGTGGLETQYF
TRBJ2-1	.	TRBV5-1	TRBD2	TGCGCCAGCAGCTACGGTAGCGGGAATGGGTACAATGAGCAGTTCTTC	CASSYGSGNGYNEQFF
TRBJ2-1	.	TRBV2	TRBD1	TGTGCCAGCAACCAGGGACAGGGGAAAGATGAGCAGTTCTTC	CASNQGQGKDEQFF
TRBJ2-7	.	TRBV18	TRBD2	TGTGCCAGCTCACCACGGATCGGGGTAGCGGGGCATTCCCCCTACGAGCAGTACTTC	CASSPRIGVAGHSPYEQYF
TRBJ1-1	.	TRBV5-1	TRBD1	TGCGCCAGCAGTCCGACAGGGGTGAACACTGAAGCTTTCTTT	CASSPTGVNTEAFF
TRBJ2-1	.	TRBV19	TRBD2	TGTGCCAGTAGCGGGAGGGTTGTCAATGAGCAGTTCTTC	CASSGRVVNEQFF
TRBJ1-2	.	TRBV16	TRBD1	TGTGCCAGCAGCCGGGACAGGGAGGGCTACACCTTC	CASSRDREGYTF
TRBJ1-1	few	TRBV5-1	.	TGCGCCAGCAGATACTTGAACACTGAAGCTTTCTTT	CASRYLNTEAFF
TRBJ1-2	.	TRBV11-2	TRBD1	TGTGCCAGCAGCGTGGGACAGAACTATGGCTACACCTTC	CASSVGQNYGYTF
TRBJ2-3	.	TRBV30	.	TGTGCCCGGAGTGACATACGCACAGATACGCAGTATTTT	CARSDIRTDTQYF
TRBJ2-2	.	TRBV9	TRBD1	TGTGCCAGCAGCGGACGGACAGGGCGCACCGGGGAGCTGTTTTTT	CASSGRTGRTGELFF
TRBJ1-5	.	TRBV11-3	.	TGTGCCAGCAGCTTAGATTGTAACGGCTACTGGAGTATTAATCAGCCCCAGCATTTT	CASSLDCNGYWSINQPQHF
TRBJ2-7	.	TRBV6-1	.	TGTGCCAAGCGGGCGGTCTACGAGCAGTACTTC	CAKRAVYEQYF
TRBJ2-1	.	TRBV6-1	TRBD2	TGTGCCAGCAGTGAAGAGTCACTAGCGGGAGGGAAATACAATGAGCAGTTCTTC	CASSEESLAGGKYNEQFF
TRBJ2-7	.	TRBV7-2	.	TGTGCCAGCAGCTTTGGTCAGCGAATTTTCTACGAGCAGTACTTC	CASSFGQRIFYEQYF
TRBJ2-2	.	TRBV28	TRBD2	TGTGCCAGCGGGGCTAGCGGGAACACCGGGGAGCTGTTTTTT	CASGASGNTGELFF
TRBJ2-6	.	TRBV5-1	.	TGCGCCAGCAGCTCACAGGGACCCGGGGCCAACGTCCTGACTTTC	CASSSQGPGANVLTF
TRBJ1-5	.	TRBV27	.	TGTGCCAGCTCTATCGGGGGGAAGTATCAGCCCCAGCATTTT	CASSIGGKYQPQHF
TRBJ2-7	.	TRBV5-1	.	TGCGCCAGCAGCTGGGAGAGTGGCCACGAGCAGTACTTC	CASSWESGHEQYF